Following are 6 T cell receptor beta chains from one sample sequenced in a study of OX40 agonist ivuxolimab in advanced cancers. The method was immunoSEQ multiplex PCR; TCRdb's version includes in-frame clones alone and lacks a portion of them. The sample holds about 62,000 clones, approximately 85% seen once. Sequenced here: CD4+ or CD8+ T cells sorted from blood, sampled in a trial of the OX40 agonist ivuxolimab. Receptor source: an adult with an advanced solid tumor such as melanoma, head and neck, liver or kidney cancer.

The chain uses TRBV7-3 and TRBJ2-3; 8 bases match TRBD2. J gave up 5 bases and V 5 bases, and 6 bases lay outside the gene matches. Germline V gene sequence: CDR1 SGHTA, CDR2 FQGTGA. CDR3 length: 14 amino acids. The CDR3: CASSPGRVLDTQYF. CDR3 in DNA: TGTGCCAGCAGCCCCGGGAGGGTGTTAGATACGCAGTATTTT.

This chain joins TRBV28 and TRBJ2-7; D assignment may be TRBD1 or TRBD2 (5 bases each). The V gene's germline CDR1 is MDHEN and CDR2 SYDVKM. CDR3 size: 12 residues. V lost 7 bases and J lost 2, with 9 bases in between. The CDR3 region is CASMRGAYEQYF. In DNA, the CDR3 is TGTGCCAGCATGAGAGGGGCCTACGAGCAGTACTTC.

J is TRBJ2-5 and V is TRBV19; 13 bases align to TRBD2. Germline loops: CDR1 LNHDA, CDR2 SQIVND (reference sequence). CDR3 length: 15 residues. The V gene end was trimmed by 5 bases and the J gene end by 5 bases; junction bases not matched to a gene: 5. The CDR3, as DNA: TGTGCCAGTAGTTCAGGACTAGCGGGAGAGGAGACCCAGTACTTC. Translation: CASSSGLAGEETQYF.

This clone is medium-sized (0.01 to 0.1%) by share. The sample contains more than one DNA sequence encoding this CDR3. This sequence joins TRBV9 and TRBJ2-1, with D uncertain. The CDR3 runs 15 residues. Trimming stripped 0 bases from V and 2 bases from J, with 9 bases between. The germline V gene has CDR1 SGDLS and CDR2 YYNGEE. This chain's CDR3 is CASSVERWAYNEQFF. CDR3 bases: TGTGCCAGCAGCGTAGAAAGGTGGGCCTACAATGAGCAGTTCTTC.

The V and J genes are TRBV27 and TRBJ1-5, with D perhaps matching TRBD1 (6 bases). V was clipped by 11 bases and J by 3 bases, with 14 bases between them. This CDR3 spans 13 amino acids. CDR1 is MNHEY and CDR2 is SMNVEV in the germline V gene (reference sequence). The CDR3 nucleotides are TGTGCCTCCCGGAGGGGGAACAATCAGCCCCAGCATTTT. Amino acid sequence: CASRRGNNQPQHF.

The chain is built from TRBV18 and TRBJ1-2; D remains ambiguous. V was shortened by 4 bases and J by 3 bases, with 9 bases between the two germline ends. This CDR3 comprises 13 residues. From germline, CDR1 is KGHSH and CDR2 LQKENI. Here the CDR3 DNA reads TGTGCCAGCTCACAGTCAGCGGACTATGGCTACACCTTC. Amino acids: CASSQSADYGYTF. Based on the CDR3 plus reference TRBV18 and TRBJ1-2, the full variable domain is NAGVMQNPRHLVRRRGQEARLRCSPMKGHSHVYWYRQLPEEGLKFMVYLQKENIIDESGMPKERFSAEFPKEGPSILRIQQVVRGDSAAYFCASSQSADYGYTFGSGTRLTVV.